The 16 T cell receptor beta chains presented below share a single source sample, sequenced in a study of cytomegalovirus exposure and HLA in healthy donors. The PCR was carried out with 60 Vbeta primers and 13 Jbeta primers. Repertoires were generated with immunoSEQ multiplex PCR, while TCRdb's copy carries only in-frame clones and drops some. The table records over 200,000 clones, approximately 70% of them present only once. The sample taken for sequencing was PBMCs. These receptors were collected from a man aged 35-49 years in good health and CMV-seropositive.

The chain carries TRBV6-6 and TRBJ2-5, with 10 bases that match TRBD1. The CDR3 sequence is 15 residues long. Trimming cost V 7 bases and J 5 bases; bases outside gene matches: 10. Per germline, CDR1 MNHNY and CDR2 SVGAGI (reference sequence). The CDR3 DNA is TGTGCCAGCATTAAGACAGGGGGCGCGGTGGAGACCCAGTACTTC. It specifies CASIKTGGAVETQYF.

A few counts support this clone. The genes are TRBV9 and TRBJ2-7, with 9 nucleotides matching TRBD1. This CDR3 region has 15 residues. CDR1 is SGDLS and CDR2 is YYNGEE in the germline V gene. The junction had 5 bases not matched to a gene; V was cut back by 0 bases and J by 4 bases. The CDR3, as DNA: TGTGCCAGCAGCGTAGAGGGACAGGGTATGTACGAGCAGTACTTC. The encoded protein is CASSVEGQGMYEQYF.

The chain employs TRBV5-4 and TRBJ1-1; D not certain. The V end lost 3 bases, the J end lost 2 bases, and 11 bases lay between the germline ends. This CDR3 region has 14 residues. Germline V gene lookup returns CDR1 SGHNT and CDR2 YYREEE (reference sequence). The CDR3 region is CASSSSVTNTEAFF. The CDR3 nucleotides read TGTGCCAGCAGCTCGTCTGTCACAAACACTGAAGCTTTCTTT.

The gene calls are TRBV7-8 and TRBJ1-6, with 9 bases that match TRBD1. Germline lookup yields CDR1 SGHVS and CDR2 FQNEAQ. The CDR3 extends over 16 amino acids. Trimming cost V 5 bases and J 9 bases; bases outside gene matches: 11. CDR3 coding DNA: TGTGCCAGCAGCAGTGACAGGGGGGGAGGATCTTCACCCCTCCACTTT. Translated: CASSSDRGGGSSPLHF.

J is TRBJ2-2 and V is TRBV19; a weak D match, TRBD1 (5 bases). V was shortened by 6 bases and J by 3 bases, with 11 bases between the two germline ends. The V gene's germline CDR1 is LNHDA and CDR2 SQIVND (reference sequence). CDR3 length: 14 amino acids. This chain's CDR3 is CASRDPGYTGELFF. CDR3 bases: TGTGCCAGTAGAGATCCAGGGTACACCGGGGAGCTGTTTTTT. Using reference TRBV19 and TRBJ2-2 for the parts outside the CDR3, the full variable domain is DGGITQSPKYLFRKEGQNVTLSCEQNLNHDAMYWYRQDPGQGLRLIYYSQIVNDFQKGDIAEGYSVSREKKESFPLTVTSAQKNPTAFYLCASRDPGYTGELFFGEGSRLTVL.

This rearrangement joins TRBV4-2 to TRBJ2-3; 7 positions match TRBD2. The J segment lost 1 base and the V segment lost 1 base, leaving 11 bases of the junction unmatched. Germline CDR1 and CDR2: LGHNA and YNFKEQ. The CDR3 is made up of 18 amino acids. The CDR3 region has the DNA TGTGCCAGCAGCCAAGCCGCTGGGCGGACTAGAGGCACAGATACGCAGTATTTT. This encodes CASSQAAGRTRGTDTQYF.

The rearrangement joins TRBV7-2 to TRBJ2-5; 8 nucleotides line up with TRBD1. CDR3 length: 15 residues. From germline, CDR1 is SGHTA and CDR2 FQGNSA. Losses at the gene ends were 5 bases for V and 4 bases for J; bases not matched to a gene: 9. This CDR3 reads CASSSRGRPSETQYF. DNA for the CDR3: TGTGCCAGCAGCAGCAGGGGGCGACCTTCAGAGACCCAGTACTTC.

This clone has only a few counts. The V gene is TRBV7-8, the J gene TRBJ2-5, with a tentative D call TRBD1 (6 bases). The CDR3 has 15 residues. Deletions cut 6 bases from V and 1 base from J, with 15 bases between. Germline-derived CDR1 and CDR2 are SGHVS and FQNEAQ. CDR3 DNA: TGTGCCAGCAGGCCTTGGACAGCCCTCCAAGAGACCCAGTACTTC. Its protein is CASRPWTALQETQYF.

This clone came up a few times. The CDR3 protein is CASSFGGVSQETQYF. As DNA, the CDR3 is TGTGCCAGCAGCTTCGGGGGGGTGTCTCAAGAGACCCAGTACTTC. This chain joins TRBV9 and TRBJ2-5, with 8 bases identical to TRBD2. This CDR3 comprises 15 residues. V lost 4 bases to trimming and J lost 2 bases; unmatched junction nucleotides: 7. Germline V CDR1 and CDR2: SGDLS, YYNGEE.

V gene TRBV5-4 combines with J gene TRBJ2-7, with a possible D match to TRBD1 (5 bases). There are 15 residues in the CDR3. With 4 bases removed from V and 1 base from J, the gap between germline ends came to 15 bases. CDR1 is SGHNT and CDR2 is YYREEE in the germline V gene (reference sequence). The CDR3 region has the DNA TGTGCCAGCAGCGGAAGTCAGGGCCCTTCCTACGAGCAGTACTTC. This sequence encodes CASSGSQGPSYEQYF.

The J gene is TRBJ1-4, the V gene TRBV4-1; unclear D gene. Trimming stripped 6 bases from V and 2 bases from J, with 7 bases between. Germline V CDR1 and CDR2: MGHRA, YSYEKL. CDR3 length equals 13 residues. The CDR3 here is CASRWATNEKLFF. The DNA for the CDR3 is TGCGCCAGCAGGTGGGCGACTAATGAAAAACTGTTTTTT.

This clone was picked up a small number of times. The chain joins TRBV19 to TRBJ1-5, with no clear D. Between the trimmed V and J ends, which lost 0 bases and 5 bases, there was a span of 11 bases. The germline gives CDR1 LNHDA, CDR2 SQIVND (reference sequence). The CDR3 loop spans 15 amino acids. This CDR3 reads CASSIDGGEDQPQHF. In DNA form, the CDR3 reads TGTGCCAGTAGTATAGATGGAGGAGAGGATCAGCCCCAGCATTTT.

The chain carries TRBV5-8 and TRBJ1-2, with 7 bases lining up with TRBD1. Germline loops: CDR1 SGHTS, CDR2 YDEGEE. With V trimmed by 6 bases and J by 2 bases, 7 bases remained unmatched. This CDR3 is built from 14 residues. The CDR3 loop reads CASTMQGQNYGYTF. DNA for the CDR3: TGTGCCAGCACCATGCAGGGACAGAACTATGGCTACACCTTC.

This clone was detected once. The chain employs TRBV5-1 and TRBJ1-6; the D is unclear. The CDR3 totals 17 residues. CDR1 is SGHRS, CDR2 YFSETQ, per germline. Trimming stripped 0 bases from V and 7 bases from J, with 17 bases between. For the CDR3, the DNA is TGCGCCAGCAGCTTGGAGGATCGAGTGGGCCCAAATTCACCCCTCCACTTT. The encoded protein is CASSLEDRVGPNSPLHF. The full variable domain, with the rest looked up from reference TRBV5-1 and TRBJ1-6, is KAGVTQTPRYLIKTRGQQVTLSCSPISGHRSVSWYQQTPGQGLQFLFEYFSETQRNKGNFPGRFSGRQFSNSRSEMNVSTLELGDSALYLCASSLEDRVGPNSPLHFGNGTRLTVT.

The gene calls are TRBV5-1 and TRBJ2-1; 8 bases match TRBD1. Germline V gene data show CDR1 as SGHRS and CDR2 as YFSETQ. This CDR3 has 16 residues. The V segment lost 4 bases and the J segment 8 bases; nucleotides outside the gene matches: 14. CDR3 region: CASSPGQADPADEQFF. As DNA, the CDR3 is TGCGCCAGCAGCCCGGGACAGGCAGATCCCGCGGATGAGCAGTTCTTC.

The genes are TRBV6-5 and TRBJ1-3; D gene uncertain. The CDR3 has 14 residues. The ends were cut back, 6 bases at V and 2 bases at J, with 11 bases in the middle. The germline V gene has CDR1 MNHEY and CDR2 SVGAGI. The chain's CDR3 is CASSPMRTGNTIYF. CDR3 DNA sequence: TGTGCCAGCAGCCCTATGAGAACTGGAAACACCATATATTTT.